This T cell receptor (beta chain) was captured in a study of PD-1 blockade in classical Hodgkin lymphoma. The patients all showed relapse after autologous stem cell transplantation, while their brentuximab vedotin exposure varied. Notes on this clone: Its antigen is undetermined.

V lost 6 bases, J lost 4 bases, and 8 bases stayed unmatched. This CDR3 has 14 residues. Germline V CDR1 and CDR2: SNHLY, FYNNEI. Repertoires were generated with immunoSEQ multiplex PCR, while TCRdb's copy carries only in-frame clones and drops some. The sample shows 40,000 to 45,000 clones, 65% to 80% of them seen only once. Study-level results: Why repertoires differed is undefined; disease activity or prior therapy possibly contributed. Healthy donors reportedly exceeded newly diagnosed patients in baseline TCR diversity. Patients who responded completely had about the same baseline diversity as newly diagnosed patients. With CD4+ cells, TCR diversity rose significantly by C4D1, but not with CD8+ cells.

The chain uses TRBV2 and TRBJ1-2, with 7 bases aligning to TRBD1. This specimen consisted of peripheral blood mononuclear cells (PBMCs), obtained at baseline. The sequence came from a human donor with classical Hodgkin lymphoma. DNA of the CDR3: TGTGCCAGCAGCGAACAGGGGACTGGCTATGGCTACACCTTC. This codes for CASSEQGTGYGYTF. Together with reference TRBV2 and TRBJ1-2, the CDR3 gives the full variable domain: EPEVTQTPSHQVTQMGQEVILRCVPISNHLYFYWYRQILGQKVEFLVSFYNNEISEKSEIFDDQFSVERPDGSNFTLKIRSTKLEDSAMYFCASSEQGTGYGYTFGSGTRLTVV.